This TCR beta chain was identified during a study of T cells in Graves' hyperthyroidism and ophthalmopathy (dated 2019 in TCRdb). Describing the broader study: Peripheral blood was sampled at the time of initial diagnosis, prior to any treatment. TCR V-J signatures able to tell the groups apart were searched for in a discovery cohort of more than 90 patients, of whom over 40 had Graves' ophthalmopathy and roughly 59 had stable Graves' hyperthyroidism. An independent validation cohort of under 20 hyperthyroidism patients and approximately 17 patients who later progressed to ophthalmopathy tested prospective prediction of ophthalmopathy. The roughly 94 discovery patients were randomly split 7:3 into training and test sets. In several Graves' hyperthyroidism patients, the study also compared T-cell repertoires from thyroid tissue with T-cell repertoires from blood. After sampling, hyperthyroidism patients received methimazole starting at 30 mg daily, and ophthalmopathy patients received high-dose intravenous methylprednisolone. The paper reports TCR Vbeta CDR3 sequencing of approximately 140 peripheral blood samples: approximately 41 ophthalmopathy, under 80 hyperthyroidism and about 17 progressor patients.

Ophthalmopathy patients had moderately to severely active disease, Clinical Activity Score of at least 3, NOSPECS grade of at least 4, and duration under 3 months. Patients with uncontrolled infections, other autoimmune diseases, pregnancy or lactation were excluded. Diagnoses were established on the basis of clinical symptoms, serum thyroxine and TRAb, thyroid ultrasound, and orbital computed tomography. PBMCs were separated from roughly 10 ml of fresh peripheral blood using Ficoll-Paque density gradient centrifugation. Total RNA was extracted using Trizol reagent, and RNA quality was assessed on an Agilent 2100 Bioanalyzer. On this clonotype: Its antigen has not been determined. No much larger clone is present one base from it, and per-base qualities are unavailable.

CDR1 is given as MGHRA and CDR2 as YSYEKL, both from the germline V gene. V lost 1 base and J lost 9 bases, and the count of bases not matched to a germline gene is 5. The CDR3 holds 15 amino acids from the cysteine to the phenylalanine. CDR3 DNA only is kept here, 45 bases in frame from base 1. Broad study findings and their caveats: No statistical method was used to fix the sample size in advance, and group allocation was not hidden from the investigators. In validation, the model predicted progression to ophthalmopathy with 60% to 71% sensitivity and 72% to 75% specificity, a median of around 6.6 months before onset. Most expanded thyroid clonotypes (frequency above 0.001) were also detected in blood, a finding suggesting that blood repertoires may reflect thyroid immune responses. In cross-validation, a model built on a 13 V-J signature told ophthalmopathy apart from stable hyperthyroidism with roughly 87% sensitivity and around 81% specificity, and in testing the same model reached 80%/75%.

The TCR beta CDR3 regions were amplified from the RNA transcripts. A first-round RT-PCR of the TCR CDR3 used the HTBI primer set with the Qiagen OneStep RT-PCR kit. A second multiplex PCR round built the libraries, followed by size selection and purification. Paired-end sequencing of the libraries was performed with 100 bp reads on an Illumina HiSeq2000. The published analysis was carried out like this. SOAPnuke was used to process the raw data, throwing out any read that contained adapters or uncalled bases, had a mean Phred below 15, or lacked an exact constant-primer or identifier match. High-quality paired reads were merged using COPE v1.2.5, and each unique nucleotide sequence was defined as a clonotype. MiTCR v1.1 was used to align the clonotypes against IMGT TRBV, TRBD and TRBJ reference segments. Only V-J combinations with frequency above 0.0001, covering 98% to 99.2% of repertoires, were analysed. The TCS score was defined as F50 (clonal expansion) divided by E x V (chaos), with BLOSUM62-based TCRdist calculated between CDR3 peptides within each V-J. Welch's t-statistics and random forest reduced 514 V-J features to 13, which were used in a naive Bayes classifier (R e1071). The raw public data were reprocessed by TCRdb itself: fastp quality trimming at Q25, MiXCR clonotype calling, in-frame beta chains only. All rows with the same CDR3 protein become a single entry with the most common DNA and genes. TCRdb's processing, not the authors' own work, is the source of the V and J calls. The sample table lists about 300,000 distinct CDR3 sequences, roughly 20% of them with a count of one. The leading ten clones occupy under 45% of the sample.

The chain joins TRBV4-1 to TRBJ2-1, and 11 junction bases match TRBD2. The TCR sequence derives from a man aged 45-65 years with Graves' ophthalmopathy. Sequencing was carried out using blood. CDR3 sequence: CASSQVVAGGGEQFF. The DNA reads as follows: TGCGCCAGCAGCCAAGTGGTAGCGGGAGGGGGTGAGCAGTTCTTC.